The next 20 T cell receptor beta chains were all read from a single sample in a study of T cell responses to AZD1222 COVID-19 vaccine. Sequenced by immunoSEQ multiplex PCR; TCRdb stores in-frame clones only, minus some. The table shows fewer than 50,000 clones, with roughly 88% occurring only once. The source material was peripheral blood, sampled 28 days after the second AZD1222 dose. These receptors were taken from an adult who received the AZD1222 COVID-19 vaccine.

The chain uses TRBV29-1 and TRBJ2-1; TRBD2 matches 10 bases. Germline CDR1 and CDR2: SQVTM and ANQGSEA. This CDR3 region has 17 residues. V lost 1 base, J lost 4 bases, and 10 bases stayed unmatched. In DNA, the CDR3 is TGCAGCGTTGAAGGACGCTCCAGCGGGGGGGCTTACAATGAGCAGTTCTTC. This codes for CSVEGRSSGGAYNEQFF.

The rearrangement uses TRBV6-5 and TRBJ2-7, with TRBD1 matching over 12 bases. Germline V CDR1 and CDR2: MNHEY, SVGAGI. The CDR3 covers 14 residues. Trimming cost V 6 bases and J 4 bases; bases outside gene matches: 4. CDR3 DNA sequence: TGTGCCAGCAGCAAGGGACAGGGGGCGTACGAGCAGTACTTC. Translated: CASSKGQGAYEQYF.

The CDR3 nucleotides read TGTGCCAGCAGCCAGACGGCAGGGGGGGCGGTTCCGGCGTTCTTC. Encoded protein: CASSQTAGGAVPAFF. The genes are TRBV11-2 and TRBJ2-1; either TRBD1 or TRBD2 may supply D (7 bases each). This CDR3 has 15 residues. Germline V gene lookup returns CDR1 SGHAT and CDR2 FQNNGV. V was pared by 5 bases and J by 15 bases, with 26 bases between.

This chain joins TRBV25-1 and TRBJ1-1, with TRBD1 matching 7 bases. The CDR3 is 15 amino acids. The germline V gene has CDR1 MGHDK and CDR2 SYGVNS. V was pared by 3 bases and J by 1 base, with 5 bases of the junction left unmatched. The CDR3 DNA sequence: TGTGCCAGCAGTGACCCAGGACAGGCGAACACTGAAGCTTTCTTT. Translating gives CASSDPGQANTEAFF.

This sequence joins TRBV9 and TRBJ1-2; D may be TRBD1 (6 bases). V was trimmed by 5 bases and J by 7 bases, leaving 21 bases between them. Germline V gene lookup returns CDR1 SGDLS and CDR2 YYNGEE. The CDR3 has 15 amino acids. As DNA, the CDR3 is TGTGCCAGCAGTTATCTCGGGGGCAGGACCACTGGCTACACCTTC. Translating it yields CASSYLGGRTTGYTF.

This chain joins TRBV6-5 and TRBJ2-3; a possible D gene is TRBD2 (5 bases). This CDR3 is built from 16 residues. V lost 2 bases to trimming and J lost 1 base, with 13 bases between them. Germline V gene lookup returns CDR1 MNHEY and CDR2 SVGAGI. For the CDR3, the DNA is TGTGCCAGCAGTTACGGCGGGTCGAGAGGCACAGATACGCAGTATTTT. It codes for CASSYGGSRGTDTQYF.

The V call is TRBV6-5, the J call TRBJ2-3; D not resolved. Germline V gene lookup returns CDR1 MNHEY and CDR2 SVGAGI. Trimming stripped 2 bases from V and 4 bases from J, with 13 bases between. This CDR3 comprises 15 residues. The CDR3 DNA is TGTGCCAGCAGTTACGTGGCCTCGCTGCCAGATACGCAGTATTTT. Its protein product is CASSYVASLPDTQYF.

V and J are TRBV6-5 and TRBJ2-3; D is perhaps TRBD1 or TRBD2 (5 bases each). The CDR3 is 16 amino acids. Trimming removed 0 bases at V and 2 bases at J, with 12 bases between. Germline CDR1 and CDR2: MNHEY and SVGAGI. In nucleotides, the CDR3 is TGTGCCAGCAGTTACTCTGGGGACCGGGACACAGATACGCAGTATTTT. The encoded protein is CASSYSGDRDTDTQYF.

The gene calls are TRBV15 and TRBJ2-1; TRBD1 aligns across 11 bases. This CDR3 has 15 amino acids. Germline assignment: CDR1 LNHNV and CDR2 YYDKDF (reference sequence). J gave up 6 bases and V 2 bases, and 3 bases lay outside the gene matches. In DNA form, the CDR3 reads TGTGCCACCAGCAGAACTGGGACAGGGGGCAATGAGCAGTTCTTC. Amino acid sequence: CATSRTGTGGNEQFF.

This sequence joins TRBV3-1 (or the pseudogene TRBV3-2) and TRBJ1-6, with TRBD1 as a possible D gene (5 bases). Trimming removed 4 bases from V and 9 bases from J, with 13 bases in between. Germline V CDR1 and CDR2: LGHDT, YNNKEL (reference sequence). The CDR3 runs to 14 residues. This chain's CDR3 is CASSLTRDGSPLHF. The CDR3 bases are TGTGCCAGCAGCCTCACCCGGGACGGTTCACCCCTCCACTTT.

This clone was detected a few times. This rearrangement joins TRBV5-8 to TRBJ2-2; 7 nucleotides agree with TRBD1. Germline CDR1 is SGHTS and CDR2 is YDEGEE. The CDR3 length is 14 residues. The trim removed 6 bases at V and 2 bases at J, leaving 4 bases unmatched. The CDR3 protein is CASNYRGNTGELFF. DNA for the CDR3: TGTGCCAGCAATTACAGGGGCAACACCGGGGAGCTGTTTTTT. The complete variable domain, with remaining parts taken from reference TRBV5-8 and TRBJ2-2, reads EAGVTQSPTHLIKTRGQQATLRCSPISGHTSVYWYQQALGLGLQFLLWYDEGEERNRGNFPPRFSGRQFPNYSSELNVNALELEDSALYLCASNYRGNTGELFFGEGSRLTVL.

This sequence joins TRBV3-1 (or the pseudogene TRBV3-2) and TRBJ2-5; 7 bases are shared with TRBD1. Germline V gene sequence: CDR1 LGHDT, CDR2 YNNKEL (reference sequence). The CDR3 sequence is 12 residues long. The ends lost 3 bases at V and 10 bases at J; junction bases unmatched: 5. The CDR3 DNA follows: TGTGCCAGCAGCCAGGCTGGGACAGACCAGTACTTC. Its protein is CASSQAGTDQYF.

The V gene is TRBV30, the J gene TRBJ2-2; a weak D match, TRBD2 (5 bases). With 3 bases removed from V and 4 bases from J, the gap between germline ends came to 15 bases. The CDR3 has 15 residues. From germline, CDR1 is GTSNPN and CDR2 SVGIG (reference sequence). The CDR3 region has the DNA TGTGCCTGGAGGGCCCTAGCTGAGCTCACCGGGGAGCTGTTTTTT. It codes for CAWRALAELTGELFF.

The J gene is TRBJ2-5, the V gene TRBV7-2; D unclear. The CDR3 length is 14 residues. Trimming left V 4 bases short and J 2 bases short, with 11 bases between. CDR1 and CDR2 from the germline V gene are SGHTA and FQGNSA. CDR3 amino acids: CASSSLIGQETQYF. The CDR3, as DNA: TGTGCCAGCAGCTCCCTGATTGGGCAAGAGACCCAGTACTTC.

V is TRBV10-2 and J is TRBJ2-1; 8 bases map to TRBD1. The CDR3 spans 12 residues. With 5 bases clipped from V and 13 bases from J, the junction kept 7 bases outside the gene matches. Germline-derived CDR1 and CDR2 are WSHSY and SAAADI. CDR3 in amino acids: CASSLGQGAQFF. DNA for the CDR3: TGCGCCAGCAGTCTCGGACAGGGCGCCCAGTTCTTC.

A single count supports this clone. This chain joins TRBV4-1 and TRBJ1-1, with D hard to call. CDR3 length: 15 residues. Germline CDR1 is MGHRA and CDR2 is YSYEKL. V shed 0 bases and J shed 1 base, with 9 bases lying between them. CDR3 DNA sequence: TGCGCCAGCAGCCAAGATGGAGCTCGGAACACTGAAGCTTTCTTT. Amino acid sequence: CASSQDGARNTEAFF.

The rearrangement links TRBV7-9 to TRBJ2-3; 13 bases map to TRBD2. Germline V lookup: CDR1 SEHNR, CDR2 FQNEAQ (reference sequence). This CDR3 is 18 amino acids long. With V trimmed by 3 bases and J by 4 bases, 10 bases remained unmatched. In DNA, the CDR3 is TGTGCCAGCAGCTTGCGACCCACAACTAGCGGGGGGGCAGATACGCAGTATTTT. This sequence encodes CASSLRPTTSGGADTQYF.

This clone was observed once. The chain employs TRBV19 and TRBJ1-5, with D tentatively TRBD1 (5 bases). Germline V CDR1 and CDR2: LNHDA, SQIVND (reference sequence). This CDR3 has 15 amino acids. Deletions cut 3 bases from V and 5 bases from J, with 14 bases between. In DNA form, the CDR3 reads TGTGCCAGTAGTATTCAGGCGGGGCGCTATCAGCCCCAGCATTTT. This translates into CASSIQAGRYQPQHF. Drawing the rest from reference TRBV19 and TRBJ1-5, the complete variable domain is DGGITQSPKYLFRKEGQNVTLSCEQNLNHDAMYWYRQDPGQGLRLIYYSQIVNDFQKGDIAEGYSVSREKKESFPLTVTSAQKNPTAFYLCASSIQAGRYQPQHFGDGTRLSIL.

This sequence joins TRBV7-9 and TRBJ1-5, with TRBD1 matching over 8 bases. CDR1 and CDR2 (germline): SEHNR, FQNEAQ (reference sequence). V dropped 6 bases and J dropped 6; count of bases not matched to a gene: 7. This CDR3 spans 14 amino acids. The CDR3 bases are TGTGCCAGCAGTCTCGGACAGGGAACTCAGCCCCAGCATTTT. Encoded protein: CASSLGQGTQPQHF.

The J gene is TRBJ1-1, the V gene TRBV25-1, with TRBD1 as a possible D gene (5 bases). The V end lost 0 bases, the J end lost 3 bases, and 11 bases lay between the germline ends. The CDR3 extends over 15 amino acids. Germline V gene lookup returns CDR1 MGHDK and CDR2 SYGVNS. CDR3 sequence: CASSEYRRGHTEAFF. The CDR3 DNA reads as TGTGCCAGCAGTGAATACCGTAGGGGCCACACTGAAGCTTTCTTT.